The 13 T cell receptor beta chains below were found in one sample sequenced in a study of OX40 agonist ivuxolimab in advanced cancers. The library was built by means of the immunoSEQ multiplex PCR assay. TCRdb provides this immuneACCESS table in a form limited to in-frame rearrangements. Some clones are lacking; in checked studies, under half of them reflect an unresolved V gene, and why the rest are absent is not known. The sample has under 100,000 clones on record, almost 90% of them singletons. Roughly 0.16% of the sample is held by the ten biggest clonotypes. This specimen was CD4+ or CD8+ T cells sorted from blood, taken in a trial of the OX40 agonist ivuxolimab. The receptors were sampled from an adult with an advanced solid tumor such as melanoma, head and neck, liver or kidney cancer.

This chain uses TRBV15 with TRBJ2-1; 7 bases agree with TRBD2. Germline V gene sequence: CDR1 LNHNV, CDR2 YYDKDF (reference sequence). Losses at the gene ends were 1 base for V and 8 bases for J; bases not matched to a gene: 14. There are 17 residues in the CDR3. CDR3 DNA: TGTGCCACCAGCAGAGTGGTTGGGGCGGGAGCCCCACATGAGCAGTTCTTC. The encoded protein is CATSRVVGAGAPHEQFF.

This chain connects TRBV27 to TRBJ2-7, with D possibly TRBD1 on 5 matching bases. Germline V lookup: CDR1 MNHEY, CDR2 SMNVEV (reference sequence). CDR3 size: 14 residues. V was shortened by 3 bases and J by 6 bases, with 15 bases between the two germline ends. The CDR3 region has the DNA TGTGCCAGCAGTTTGGGCAGGGCGATCTCCGAGCAGTACTTC. Encoded protein: CASSLGRAISEQYF.

The rearrangement links TRBV30 to TRBJ2-3, with 8 bases lining up with TRBD2. The CDR3 totals 15 residues. The V segment lost 2 bases and the J segment 4 bases; nucleotides outside the gene matches: 8. Germline assignment: CDR1 GTSNPN and CDR2 SVGIG (reference sequence). The CDR3 sequence: CAWSTGAGGADTQYF. The CDR3 DNA sequence: TGTGCCTGGAGTACGGGGGCGGGAGGAGCAGATACGCAGTATTTT.

This rearrangement joins TRBV6-5 to TRBJ1-1; D gene uncertain. The germline V and J ends were trimmed by 2 bases and 2 bases, with 9 bases remaining between them. Germline V gene data show CDR1 as MNHEY and CDR2 as SVGAGI. The CDR3 covers 14 residues. The CDR3 region is CASSYGRSNTEAFF. The CDR3 bases are TGTGCCAGCAGTTACGGGCGTTCAAACACTGAAGCTTTCTTT.

The gene calls are TRBV5-1 and TRBJ2-7; 7 nucleotides match TRBD2. The J segment lost 0 bases and the V segment lost 4 bases, leaving 7 bases of the junction unmatched. CDR3 length: 15 residues. Germline-derived CDR1 and CDR2 are SGHRS and YFSETQ. This CDR3 reads CASSLSGRSSYEQYF. CDR3 bases: TGCGCCAGCAGCCTTAGCGGGCGCAGCTCCTACGAGCAGTACTTC.

V usage is TRBV6-1 and J usage is TRBJ2-3, with D possibly TRBD1 on 6 matching bases. Germline V CDR1 and CDR2: MNHNS, SASEGT. V was clipped by 6 bases and J by 4 bases, with 14 bases between them. The CDR3 consists of 14 residues. In DNA, the CDR3 is TGTGCCAGCAGAGGAAGCAGGGGACCAGATACGCAGTATTTT. Translation: CASRGSRGPDTQYF.

This chain connects TRBV11-2 to TRBJ2-2, with no clear D. CDR3 size: 14 residues. The V and J ends lost 2 bases and 4 bases respectively, with 8 bases between them. The V gene's germline CDR1 is SGHAT and CDR2 FQNNGV. The CDR3 here is CASSLWVGTGELFF. CDR3 sequence (DNA): TGTGCCAGCAGCTTATGGGTAGGCACCGGGGAGCTGTTTTTT. Supplemented by reference TRBV11-2 and TRBJ2-2, the full variable domain reads EAGVAQSPRYKIIEKRQSVAFWCNPISGHATLYWYQQILGQGPKLLIQFQNNGVVDDSQLPKDRFSAERLKGVDSTLKIQPAKLEDSAVYLCASSLWVGTGELFFGEGSRLTVL.

The chain has TRBV2 and TRBJ1-1; 7 bases are a match to TRBD1. CDR3 length: 13 residues. Germline CDR1 and CDR2: SNHLY and FYNNEI. Trimming at V came to 5 bases and at J to 5 bases, leaving 5 bases not matched to a gene. The CDR3 DNA reads TGTGCCAGCAGTCCGGACAGGCGAACTGAAGCTTTCTTT. Translating it yields CASSPDRRTEAFF.

This clone was counted a single time. The rearrangement joins TRBV6-5 to TRBJ1-6, with 7 bases fitting TRBD1. The CDR3 consists of 14 residues. V lost 6 bases, J lost 6 bases, and 5 bases stayed unmatched. Germline V gives CDR1 MNHEY, CDR2 SVGAGI. The CDR3 nucleotides read TGTGCCAGCAGAAGACAGGGTGCTAATTCACCCCTCCACTTT. Its protein product is CASRRQGANSPLHF.

This clone was found a few times. The chain is built from TRBV4-1 and TRBJ1-3; 7 positions agree with TRBD1. V shed 2 bases and J 2 bases; nucleotides not matched to a gene: 6. Germline loops: CDR1 MGHRA, CDR2 YSYEKL. The CDR3 has 16 residues. CDR3 bases: TGCGCCAGCAGCCAACCCGACAGGGACCCTGGAAACACCATATATTTT. As protein: CASSQPDRDPGNTIYF.

The V call is TRBV5-1, the J call TRBJ2-7; TRBD1 aligns across 9 bases. V shed 4 bases, J shed 5 bases, and the junction held 10 bases outside the gene matches. This CDR3 is 15 amino acids long. CDR1 is SGHRS, CDR2 YFSETQ, per germline. The CDR3 protein is CASSPPGTGMDEQYF. The CDR3 nucleotides are TGCGCCAGCAGCCCCCCCGGGACAGGGATGGACGAGCAGTACTTC.

V is TRBV6-1 and J is TRBJ2-7; maybe TRBD1 (6 bases). In germline, CDR1 is MNHNS, CDR2 SASEGT. The length of the CDR3 is 14 residues. V was shortened by 5 bases and J by 3 bases, with 14 bases between the two germline ends. In DNA, the CDR3 is TGTGCCAGCAGTCCCAGTTTCAGGGGCTACGAGCAGTACTTC. It translates to CASSPSFRGYEQYF.

This clone was observed a single time. V is TRBV29-1 and J is TRBJ2-5; 15 bases are shared with TRBD2. The germline CDR1 and CDR2 sequences are SQVTM and ANQGSEA. The CDR3 length is 15 residues. The J segment lost 7 bases and the V segment lost 4 bases, leaving 7 bases of the junction unmatched. Here the CDR3 reads CSVAGLAGGRGTQYF. DNA for the CDR3: TGCAGCGTTGCCGGACTAGCGGGAGGGCGAGGGACCCAGTACTTC.